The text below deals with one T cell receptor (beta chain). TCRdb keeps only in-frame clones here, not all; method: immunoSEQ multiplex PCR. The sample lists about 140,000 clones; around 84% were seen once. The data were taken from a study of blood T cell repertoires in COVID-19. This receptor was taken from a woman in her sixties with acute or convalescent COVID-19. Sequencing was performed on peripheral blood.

CDR3 loop: CASSESGGGPPTDEQFF. CDR3 bases: TGCGCCAGCAGTGAGTCCGGGGGGGGACCCCCCACAGATGAGCAGTTCTTC. The rearrangement uses TRBV10-2 and TRBJ2-1, with 8 bases aligning to TRBD2. Germline V gene sequence: CDR1 WSHSY, CDR2 SAAADI. This CDR3 has 17 amino acids. J was trimmed by 8 bases and V by 0 bases; bases with no gene match: 12.